This entry is about one T cell receptor (beta chain). The sample originates from a study of shared clonotypes between healthy human individuals. Profiled with immunoSEQ multiplex PCR; TCRdb holds only in-frame clones, not every one. The repertoire holds approximately 2.4 million clones, 90% to 96% seen once, with about 0.13% in the top ten. Germline CDR1 and CDR2: SNHLY and FYNNEI. This CDR3 spans 15 amino acids. V shed 9 bases and J 4 bases; nucleotides not matched to a gene: 7. The sequenced sample consisted of naive CD4+ T cells sorted from blood. The subset was: CD45RA+ positively selected. The receptor was derived from a man aged 18 to 30 in good health. The chain has TRBV2 and TRBJ1-5; 12 nucleotides agree with TRBD1. The chain's CDR3 is CASMGTGGPNQPQHF. DNA for the CDR3: TGTGCCAGTATGGGGACAGGGGGCCCTAATCAGCCCCAGCATTTT.